This T cell receptor (beta chain) stems from a study of beta chain features in type 1 diabetes. Reverse transcription of all isolated RNA meant that expressed TCRB transcripts were sequenced. TCRdb's copy holds only in-frame clones and misses some; the assay was immunoSEQ multiplex PCR. This table has nearly 700,000 clones, roughly an eighth appearing once. The purity of all sorted populations exceeded 98%. General study points: Type 1 diabetes patients had moderately but significantly shorter TCRB CDR3s in all four CD4+ subsets.

Trimming took 1 base from V and 1 from J, leaving 7 bases between them. The CDR3 runs to 14 residues. Looked up from germline, CDR1 is PRHDT and CDR2 is FYEKMQ (reference sequence). This clone was counted a few times. What it recognizes is unknown. The V and J genes are TRBV13 and TRBJ1-1; no definite D call. The receptor was derived from a man between 18 and 35 years old with type 1 diabetes. The sequenced sample consisted of naive CD4+ T cells from blood. CDR3 in amino acids: CASSLVLGNTEAFF. The CDR3 DNA sequence: TGTGCCAGCAGCTTAGTCCTGGGGAACACTGAAGCTTTCTTT.